The rows below give T cell receptor beta chains drawn from one sample of a study of cytomegalovirus exposure and HLA in healthy donors. Sequenced by immunoSEQ multiplex PCR; TCRdb stores in-frame clones only, minus some. The profile shows around 200,000 clones, over 70% of them singletons. Source material: PBMCs. The receptor source for this set is an older woman in good health and CMV-seropositive. Each CDR3 is given with its conserved first and last residue. The D gene is left open where the match is weak. Expanded clones are given a class, and other clones once, few, many or no size at all.

j_gene,d_gene,v_gene,abundance,CDR3aa,CDR3nt
TRBJ1-4,TRBD1,TRBV5-1,-,CASSPGTATNEKLFF,TGCGCCAGCAGCCCGGGGACAGCCACTAATGAAAAACTGTTTTTT
TRBJ2-3,TRBD1,TRBV9,-,CASSAQGVSDTQYF,TGTGCCAGCAGCGCACAGGGGGTATCAGATACGCAGTATTTT
TRBJ1-5,TRBD1,TRBV29-1,few,CSVVPGQGAGGNQPQHF,TGCAGCGTTGTACCGGGACAGGGGGCTGGCGGCAATCAGCCCCAGCATTTT
TRBJ2-5,TRBD1,TRBV5-1,few,CASSLAGGTGGRETQYF,TGCGCCAGCAGCTTGGCAGGTGGGACAGGGGGTAGAGAGACCCAGTACTTC
TRBJ2-3,TRBD1,TRBV5-6,-,CASSLSSGQGIDTQYF,TGTGCCAGCAGCTTGTCCTCCGGACAGGGGATTGATACGCAGTATTTT
TRBJ2-3,-,TRBV5-1,once,CASSSGQSTDTQYF,TGCGCCAGCAGCTCCGGACAGAGCACAGATACGCAGTATTTT
TRBJ1-3,TRBD1,TRBV16,-,CASSLRDSGNTIYF,TGTGCCAGCAGCCTCCGGGACAGTGGAAACACCATATATTTT
TRBJ2-3,-,TRBV9,-,CASSFRDSTDTQYF,TGTGCCAGCAGCTTCAGGGATAGCACAGATACGCAGTATTTT
TRBJ1-2,TRBD1,TRBV13,-,CASSLGTGGLGYTF,TGTGCCAGCAGCTTAGGGACAGGGGGCCTTGGCTACACCTTC
TRBJ1-2,TRBD1,TRBV5-1,few,CASSATRTGVGYTF,TGCGCCAGCAGTGCCACCCGGACAGGGGTCGGCTACACCTTC
TRBJ1-6,-,TRBV27,-,CASSLRGARAPLHF,TGTGCCAGCAGTTTACGGGGGGCGCGAGCACCCCTCCACTTT
TRBJ2-5,TRBD2,TRBV6-1,-,CASSDSLAGGLETQYF,TGTGCCAGCAGTGATAGCCTAGCGGGGGGGCTGGAGACCCAGTACTTC
TRBJ1-1,TRBD1,TRBV10-3,-,CAISDQGGMAEAFF,TGTGCCATCAGTGATCAAGGGGGCATGGCTGAAGCTTTCTTT
TRBJ2-7,TRBD2,TRBV4-1,-,CASSHRLDSGSYEQYF,TGCGCCAGCAGCCATAGACTGGATAGCGGGAGTTACGAGCAGTACTTC
TRBJ2-4,-,TRBV6-1,once,CASSERAKNIQYF,TGTGCCAGCAGTGAGCGGGCCAAAAACATTCAGTACTTC
TRBJ2-1,-,TRBV10-3,-,CAISERGSSGGNEQFF,TGTGCCATCAGTGAGAGGGGGTCTAGCGGTGGTAATGAGCAGTTCTTC
TRBJ1-5,-,TRBV6-1,-,CASSEVGKSNQPQHF,TGTGCCAGCAGTGAAGTCGGGAAAAGCAATCAGCCCCAGCATTTT
TRBJ1-4,-,TRBV6-5,-,CASSSTVTNEKLFF,TGTGCCAGCAGTTCGACAGTTACTAATGAAAAACTGTTTTTT
TRBJ1-1,TRBD1,TRBV2,few,CASRPEGAGNTEAFF,TGTGCCAGCAGACCTGAGGGGGCGGGAAACACTGAAGCTTTCTTT
TRBJ1-2,TRBD1,TRBV2,-,CASSIRQGARGYTF,TGTGCCAGCAGCATTAGACAGGGGGCGCGAGGCTACACCTTC
TRBJ1-2,-,TRBV5-6,few,CASSLEEYGYTF,TGTGCCAGCAGCTTGGAAGAGTATGGCTACACCTTC
TRBJ2-2,TRBD1,TRBV9,-,CASSVVGGTGELFF,TGTGCCAGCAGCGTAGTAGGGGGCACAGGGGAGCTGTTTTTT
TRBJ2-3,-,TRBV15,once,CATSRDLDGSFADTQYF,TGTGCCACCAGCAGAGATCTTGACGGGAGTTTCGCAGATACGCAGTATTTT
TRBJ2-2,-,TRBV4-3,-,CASSRGVTNTGELFF,TGCGCCAGCAGCCGCGGTGTTACGAACACCGGGGAGCTGTTTTTT
TRBJ2-7,-,TRBV7-8,-,CASSLQGPPGEQYF,TGTGCCAGCAGCTTACAGGGGCCGCCAGGCGAGCAGTACTTC
TRBJ2-7,TRBD1,TRBV27,-,CASSFYRGHEQYF,TGTGCCAGCAGTTTTTACAGGGGCCACGAGCAGTACTTC
TRBJ2-5,TRBD2,TRBV27,-,CASSLWAGGEQETQYF,TGTGCCAGCAGTTTATGGGCGGGGGGTGAACAAGAGACCCAGTACTTC
TRBJ1-5,-,TRBV7-2,-,CASSSGADQPQHF,TGTGCCAGCAGCTCAGGGGCCGATCAGCCCCAGCATTTT
TRBJ1-2,TRBD1,TRBV18,-,CASSPTGGQASYGYTF,TGTGCCAGCTCACCCACGGGCGGACAGGCAAGCTATGGCTACACCTTC
TRBJ2-1,TRBD2,TRBV7-8,-,CASSLGGGSYNEQFF,TGTGCCAGCAGCTTAGGCGGGGGCTCCTACAATGAGCAGTTCTTC
TRBJ2-3,-,TRBV5-5,-,CASSTGLGAPDTQYF,TGTGCCAGCAGCACGGGACTGGGAGCGCCAGATACGCAGTATTTT
TRBJ2-1,-,TRBV6-1,-,CASSWSGSSYNEQFF,TGTGCCAGCAGTTGGAGCGGTAGCTCCTACAATGAGCAGTTCTTC
TRBJ2-4,-,TRBV19,-,CASSIVLGIQYF,TGTGCCAGTAGTATAGTGCTCGGGATTCAGTACTTC
TRBJ1-5,-,TRBV21-1,-,CASPLRDSRSNQPQHF,TGTGCCAGCCCTTTACGGGACAGCCGGAGCAATCAGCCCCAGCATTTT
TRBJ2-7,TRBD2,TRBV19,-,CASNDGGGTYEQYF,TGTGCCAGTAACGACGGGGGGGGCACCTACGAGCAGTACTTC
TRBJ1-1,TRBD1,TRBV5-4,-,CASRSTGGAGNTEAFF,TGTGCCAGCAGGTCGACAGGGGGCGCAGGGAACACTGAAGCTTTCTTT
TRBJ1-2,TRBD1,TRBV2,-,CASSGQGPTNYGYTF,TGTGCCAGCAGCGGACAGGGTCCAACTAACTATGGCTACACCTTC
TRBJ2-7,-,TRBV7-9,-,CSSSPTTYEQYF,TGTTCCAGCAGCCCCACAACCTACGAGCAGTACTTC
TRBJ2-7,TRBD2,TRBV5-4,-,CASSSKRDRSSYEQYF,TGTGCCAGCAGCTCAAAGCGGGACCGCAGCTCCTACGAGCAGTACTTC
TRBJ1-6,-,TRBV7-9,-,CASSLRGRRDSPLHF,TGTGCCAGCAGCTTACGAGGGAGGAGGGATTCACCCCTCCACTTT
TRBJ1-2,-,TRBV7-9,few,CASSSLSGYYGYTF,TGTGCCAGCAGCTCCTTGTCAGGGTACTATGGCTACACCTTC
TRBJ1-4,-,TRBV29-1,-,CSARPRGGNEKLFF,TGCAGCGCCCGGCCGCGGGGGGGAAATGAAAAACTGTTTTTT
TRBJ1-2,-,TRBV14,-,CASSHEGNRGYTF,TGTGCCAGCAGCCACGAGGGTAACCGTGGCTACACCTTC
TRBJ2-2,-,TRBV30,-,CAWSSDGTGVGTGELFF,TGTGCCTGGAGTTCAGACGGCACGGGGGTCGGGACCGGGGAGCTGTTTTTT
TRBJ2-3,-,TRBV9,-,CASLILAPSNPPSTDTQYF,TGTGCCAGCCTTATATTGGCCCCCTCCAATCCTCCTAGCACAGATACGCAGTATTTT
TRBJ2-5,-,TRBV6-1,-,CASSKRQGIGETQYF,TGTGCCAGCAGCAAACGCCAGGGGATTGGGGAGACCCAGTACTTC
TRBJ1-2,TRBD1,TRBV5-1,-,CASRGGTGRYGYTF,TGCGCCAGCAGAGGGGGGACAGGGCGCTATGGCTACACCTTC
TRBJ2-1,-,TRBV5-1,-,CASSYYGSGTRAEQFF,TGCGCCAGCAGCTACTACGGAAGCGGCACGAGGGCTGAGCAGTTCTTC
TRBJ2-1,-,TRBV9,-,CASSDSGVANNEQFF,TGTGCCAGCAGCGATTCAGGGGTGGCGAACAATGAGCAGTTCTTC
TRBJ1-6,-,TRBV14,-,CASSRGTYNSPLHF,TGTGCCAGCAGCCGAGGGACCTATAATTCACCCCTCCACTTT
TRBJ2-1,TRBD2,TRBV27,-,CASSSSSGGFYNEQFF,TGTGCCAGCAGTTCGTCAAGCGGGGGTTTTTACAATGAGCAGTTCTTC
TRBJ1-5,-,TRBV19,few,CASSLEQYSNQPQHF,TGTGCCAGTAGTTTGGAGCAGTATAGCAATCAGCCCCAGCATTTT
TRBJ1-6,-,TRBV7-2,few,CASSLQGRRGRNSPLHF,TGTGCCAGCAGCTTACAAGGGCGTAGAGGGAGGAATTCACCCCTCCACTTT
TRBJ1-1,-,TRBV14,-,CASSQVAGNTEAFF,TGTGCCAGCAGCCAAGTTGCAGGGAACACTGAAGCTTTCTTT
TRBJ2-7,TRBD2,TRBV5-4,-,CASSWTGGRGGPYEQYF,TGTGCCAGCAGCTGGACCGGGGGGCGGGGGGGCCCCTACGAGCAGTACTTC
TRBJ2-1,-,TRBV29-1,-,CSVERRVNEQFF,TGCAGCGTTGAACGGCGGGTCAATGAGCAGTTCTTC
TRBJ2-5,-,TRBV28,-,CASSLMLATQYF,TGTGCCAGCAGTTTAATGTTAGCGACCCAGTACTTC